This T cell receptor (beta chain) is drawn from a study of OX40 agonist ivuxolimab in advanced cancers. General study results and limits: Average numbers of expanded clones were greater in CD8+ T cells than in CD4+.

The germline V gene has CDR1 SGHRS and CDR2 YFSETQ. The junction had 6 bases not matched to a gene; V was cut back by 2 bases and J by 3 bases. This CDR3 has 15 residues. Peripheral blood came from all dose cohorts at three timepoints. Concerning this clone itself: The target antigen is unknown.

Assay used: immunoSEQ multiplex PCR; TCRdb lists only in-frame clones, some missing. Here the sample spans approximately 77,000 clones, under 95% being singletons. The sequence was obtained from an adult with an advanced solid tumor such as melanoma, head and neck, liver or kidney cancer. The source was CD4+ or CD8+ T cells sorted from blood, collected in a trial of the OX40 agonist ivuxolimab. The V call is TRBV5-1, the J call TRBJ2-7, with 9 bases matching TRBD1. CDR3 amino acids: CASSFLTGGIYEQYF. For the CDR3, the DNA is TGCGCCAGCAGCTTCCTGACAGGGGGAATCTACGAGCAGTACTTC.